This T cell receptor (beta chain) was captured by sequencing in a study of blood T cell repertoires in COVID-19 (dated by TCRdb to the early 2020s). The study in broad terms: The collaborator samples originated in the United States, Italy and Spain and spanned the acute and convalescent phases of COVID-19. The material from the prospective study consisted of cDNA or gDNA derived from T cells, B-cell-depleted T cells, or PBMCs. The dataset comprised deeply sampled blood TCRbeta repertoires from subjects exposed to, actively infected with, or recovered from COVID-19. The repertoires were released in a freely available public database meant as a resource for research on the immune response to SARS-CoV-2. Samples were obtained from the ongoing ImmuneRACE study (first 160 participants) and from about 1,300 subjects provided by 6 global collaborators. Nearly every sample came with metadata listing a de-identified subject ID, COVID-19 status, age in years and sex. Where available, HLA class I and class II types were obtained from metadata supplied by the sample provider rather than from assay-based typing.

The immunoSEQ Assay, a bias-controlled multiplex PCR, was used to amplify TCRbeta CDR3 regions from genomic DNA. On the study's bioinformatics: Nucleated cell counts per sample were estimated from amplification of reference gene primers within the assay. To quantify the absolute abundance of each unique TCRbeta CDR3 rearrangement, sequence reads were collapsed and filtered. For each sample, productive Simpson clonality was calculated as the square root of Simpson's diversity index across productive rearrangements. TCRdb's version of the immuneACCESS table is confined to in-frame rearrangements and falls short of the full clone set. An unresolved V gene accounts for under half of the shortfall where checked; the remainder is of unknown origin. For V, J and clone size, that table is used; D and trimming come from the DNA. The sample has tens of thousands of clones on record, about four fifths of them singletons. 6.5% to 8.5% of the sample is in the top ten clones.

What the study reported, not specific to this receptor: The quantity of clinical and demographic metadata differed by source and by participant and was supplied without curation.

A word on this clone: The specificity of this receptor is unknown. Base qualities are not recorded, but no much larger clone differs from it by a single base.

The junction carries 7 bases between V and J, which are trimmed by 3 bases and 5 bases respectively. From a lookup of the germline V gene, CDR1 and CDR2 are SGHAT and FQNNGV. From the cysteine up to the phenylalanine, the CDR3 has a length of 12 residues. Only CDR3 DNA remains: 36 bases, in frame from the first base. Whole blood was collected in K2EDTA tubes by collaborating institutions according to the institutions' own protocols. For TCRbeta analysis, collaborators shipped samples in one of three forms: frozen whole blood, isolated PBMCs, or DNA extracted from either of those sample types. This sequence uses TRBV11-2 and TRBJ1-1; TRBD1 could be the D gene, as 5 bases match. This TCR derives from a man aged 55-75 years with active COVID-19. The specimen was peripheral blood. The DNA sequence is TGTGCCAGCAGCTTTGGGGGGACTGAAGCTTTCTTT. Its protein reads: CASSFGGTEAFF.